This T cell receptor beta chain originates from a study of blood T cell repertoires in COVID-19. About the study: COVID-19 samples collected from the United States, Italy and Spain covered acute and convalescent phases.

Data came from immunoSEQ multiplex PCR; TCRdb stores just in-frame clones and leaves some out. Of 150,000 to 200,000 clones in the sample, approximately 88% are singletons; the top ten hold approximately 9%. Adults between roughly 18 and 95 years of age took part from 20 to 25 US areas. Clinical histories supplied by participants themselves formed the basis of cohort assignment. Either two negative PCRs, clearance, or symptom resolution qualified Cohort 3 donors as recovered. The CDR3 has 15 amino acids. The germline CDR1 and CDR2 sequences are MNHEY and SVGAGI. V gave up 8 bases and J gave up 0 bases, with 13 bases separating them.

The chain has TRBV6-5 and TRBJ1-4; D is ambiguous. This receptor was obtained from a woman under 30 who had recovered from COVID-19. Sequencing was performed on PBMCs or T cells enriched from blood (not recorded which). CDR3: CASVRGLPTNEKLFF. Written as DNA, the CDR3 is TGTGCCAGCGTGAGAGGACTACCAACTAATGAAAAACTGTTTTTT.